This paragraph reports one TCR beta chain. The sample is drawn from a study of CD8 T cells in Susac syndrome. The CDR3 sequence is 14 residues long. With 4 bases removed from V and 8 bases from J, the gap between germline ends came to 18 bases. From germline, CDR1 is MDHEN and CDR2 SYDVKM. With random hexamers, reverse transcription was performed on about 0.45 to 1 ug of RNA. TCRdb passed the immunoSEQ multiplex PCR reads through MiXCR, listing each CDR3 protein once. The data hold over 100,000 distinct CDR3 sequences, with roughly 97% observed a single time. J is TRBJ2-7 and V is TRBV28; TRBD2 is a possible D gene (5 bases). Sequenced material: CD4+ T cells from PBMCs. The sequence derives from a human donor in good health. CDR3 amino acids: CASSSTSGPPKQYF. CDR3 bases: TGTGCCAGCAGTTCAACTAGTGGACCGCCTAAGCAGTACTTC.